What follows are 22 T cell receptor beta chains derived from one specimen sequenced in a study of blood T cells in healthy people across ages. The authors ran a second PCR of roughly 7 to 11 cycles using a sample-barcoded 5' primer and a J-beta primer mix. MiXCR was run by TCRdb on the 5' RACE reads, yielding one entry per CDR3 protein. This sample has around 1.5 million distinct CDR3 sequences; 30% to 35% occur once, and the top ten carry roughly 12%. The material sequenced was blood. All receptors come from a young woman in good health.

This clonotype came up a few times. This chain uses TRBV3-1 with TRBJ2-3, with D perhaps given as TRBD1 or TRBD2 (5 bases each). Trimming pared 6 bases from V and 2 bases from J, leaving 33 bases between. From germline, CDR1 is LGHDT and CDR2 YNNKEL (reference sequence). This CDR3 region has 21 residues. DNA for the CDR3: TGTGCCAGCAGTCACAAGACAGAACCCGACGTCTTAGCGCCGGACACAGATACGCAGTATTTT. This translates into CASSHKTEPDVLAPDTDTQYF.

DNA for the CDR3: TGTGCCACCAGTGACCTCCGGGACACGTCATCTAGGGGCCTTTACAATGAGCAGTTCTTC. It codes for CATSDLRDTSSRGLYNEQFF. The genes are TRBV24-1 and TRBJ2-1; TRBD1 might be the D (6 bases). The CDR3 is 20 residues long. The V and J ends lost 4 bases and 4 bases respectively, with 28 bases between them. Germline loops: CDR1 KGHDR, CDR2 SFDVKD.

There are a few counts of this clonotype. This chain links TRBV7-9 with TRBJ2-1; 8 bases agree with TRBD1. Germline V gene lookup returns CDR1 SEHNR and CDR2 FQNEAQ (reference sequence). CDR3 size: 15 residues. V was clipped by 3 bases and J by 4 bases; unmatched bases: 5. CDR3 coding DNA: TGTGCCAGCAGCTTCGTGGACAGGGTTTACAATGAGCAGTTCTTC. Its protein product is CASSFVDRVYNEQFF.

V gene TRBV29-1 combines with J gene TRBJ2-7; tentatively, D is TRBD1 or TRBD2 (5 bases each). V lost 7 bases to trimming and J lost 7 bases, with 17 bases between them. The CDR3 covers 12 residues. CDR1 and CDR2 from the germline V gene are SQVTM and ANQGSEA. CDR3 sequence: CSAGPGPREQYF. DNA of the CDR3: TGCAGCGCCGGGCCGGGGCCGAGGGAGCAGTACTTC.

The table lists this clonotype with many counts. The rearrangement uses TRBV7-6 and TRBJ2-1; D call uncertain. From germline, CDR1 is SGHVS and CDR2 FNYEAQ. The CDR3 is made up of 16 amino acids. The V gene lost 2 bases and the J gene lost 6 bases, with 17 bases spanning the gap. Written as DNA, the CDR3 is TGTGCCAGCAGCTTAACGATAGGTCCGGTGGCCAATGAGCAGTTCTTC. Amino acids: CASSLTIGPVANEQFF.

The V gene is TRBV6-2 or TRBV6-3, the J gene TRBJ1-6; weak D call: TRBD1 (5 bases). Trimming stripped 4 bases from V and 6 bases from J, with 10 bases between. The germline CDR1 and CDR2 sequences are MNHEY and SVGEGT. The CDR3 runs to 14 residues. In nucleotides, the CDR3 is TGTGCCAGCAGTTGCGGGACGGTTAATTCACCCCTCCACTTT. Translation: CASSCGTVNSPLHF.

This clonotype occurred a few times. The chain has TRBV7-6 and TRBJ1-1, with D unresolved. From germline, CDR1 is SGHVS and CDR2 FNYEAQ. This CDR3 spans 12 amino acids. Trimming shortened V by 5 bases and J by 4 bases, and 8 bases separated the two germline ends. The CDR3 loop is CASSGRGTEAFF. The CDR3 DNA follows: TGTGCCAGCAGCGGGCGCGGCACTGAAGCTTTCTTT.

This clonotype showed up just a few times. The chain is built from TRBV7-3 and TRBJ1-1; tentative D call: TRBD1 (5 bases). This CDR3 is built from 13 residues. Germline V lookup: CDR1 SGHTA, CDR2 FQGTGA. V shed 1 base and J shed 7 bases, with 10 bases lying between them. The CDR3 sequence is CASSLSFDSEAFF. DNA of the CDR3: TGTGCCAGCAGCTTAAGTTTTGACAGTGAAGCTTTCTTT. Full variable domain (remainder filled in from reference TRBV7-3 and TRBJ1-1): GAGVSQTPSNKVTEKGKYVELRCDPISGHTALYWYRQSLGQGPEFLIYFQGTGAADDSGLPNDRFFAVRPEGSVSTLKIQRTERGDSAVYLCASSLSFDSEAFFGQGTRLTVV.

This clonotype occurred many times. This rearrangement joins TRBV7-2 to TRBJ2-7; 9 nucleotides match TRBD1. The CDR3 covers 15 residues. The V and J ends lost 3 bases and 5 bases, in that order; junction bases with no gene match: 8. The germline V gene has CDR1 SGHTA and CDR2 FQGNSA. CDR3 in amino acids: CASSFGGQGNHEQYF. CDR3 DNA sequence: TGTGCCAGCAGCTTTGGTGGACAGGGGAATCACGAGCAGTACTTC.

The V call is TRBV7-9, the J call TRBJ1-2, with 9 bases aligning to TRBD1. Germline assignment: CDR1 SEHNR and CDR2 FQNEAQ (reference sequence). The CDR3 contains 17 residues. With 4 bases clipped from V and 1 base from J, the junction kept 10 bases outside the gene matches. The CDR3 region has the DNA TGTGCCAGCAGCTCTTTCCGGGACAGGGAGTTTAACTATGGCTACACCTTC. Translating it yields CASSSFRDREFNYGYTF.

The chain is built from TRBV7-9 and TRBJ2-3; TRBD1 aligns across 8 bases. CDR3 length: 14 amino acids. Germline lookup yields CDR1 SEHNR and CDR2 FQNEAQ (reference sequence). The trim removed 7 bases at V and 1 base at J, leaving 4 bases unmatched. The CDR3 sequence is CASTPGQGTDTQYF. The DNA for the CDR3 is TGTGCCAGCACCCCGGGACAGGGCACAGATACGCAGTATTTT.

A word on this clonotype: Being one base from a much bigger clone, this may be a read error. J is TRBJ2-1 and V is TRBV7-2; D call uncertain. The length of the CDR3 is 15 residues. Per germline, CDR1 SGHTA and CDR2 FQGNSA. The CDR3 sequence: CASSSLDGFYNGQFF. CDR3 bases: TGTGCCAGCAGCTCCTTGGACGGATTCTACAATGGGCAGTTCTTC.

This clonotype has just a few counts. V usage is TRBV6-1 and J usage is TRBJ2-5, with D uncertain. CDR3 length: 13 residues. CDR1 MNHNS and CDR2 SASEGT come from the germline V gene. V gave up 2 bases and J gave up 0 bases, with 4 bases separating them. CDR3 residues: CASSERDQETQYF. In nucleotides, the CDR3 is TGTGCCAGCAGTGAACGGGACCAAGAGACCCAGTACTTC.

The chain recombines TRBV29-1 with TRBJ2-4, with D possibly being TRBD2 (5 bases). Germline V gene sequence: CDR1 SQVTM, CDR2 ANQGSEA. This CDR3 has 13 amino acids. Trimming shortened V by 7 bases and J by 1 base, and 11 bases separated the two germline ends. DNA of the CDR3: TGCAGCGCTCTACCGGGGGCCAAAAACATTCAGTACTTC. It yields the protein CSALPGAKNIQYF.

The chain couples TRBV25-1 to TRBJ2-3; 9 bases are a match to TRBD2. Germline lookup yields CDR1 MGHDK and CDR2 SYGVNS. Losses at the gene ends were 7 bases for V and 1 base for J; bases not matched to a gene: 3. The CDR3 sequence is 14 residues long. Here the CDR3 reads CASTIAGGTDTQYF. The CDR3, as DNA: TGTGCCAGCACCATAGCGGGGGGCACAGATACGCAGTATTTT.

The chain uses TRBV29-1 and TRBJ2-7; a weak D match, TRBD1 (6 bases). The ends were cut back, 3 bases at V and 6 bases at J, with 12 bases in the middle. This CDR3 region has 12 residues. Germline CDR1 is SQVTM and CDR2 is ANQGSEA. CDR3 nucleotides: TGCAGCGTTGACAGGGGAGAAGCCGAGCAGTACTTC. Translating it yields CSVDRGEAEQYF.

This clonotype was observed a handful of times. The J gene is TRBJ2-1, the V gene TRBV6-1; D gene ambiguous. V was pared by 1 base and J by 8 bases, with 12 bases between. Germline V lookup: CDR1 MNHNS, CDR2 SASEGT. This CDR3 is 14 amino acids long. The CDR3 reads CASSEVGYVDEQFF. In DNA form, the CDR3 reads TGTGCCAGCAGTGAAGTTGGGTACGTCGATGAGCAGTTCTTC.

The V call is TRBV9, the J call TRBJ2-2; TRBD2 matches 9 bases. With 0 bases clipped from V and 5 bases from J, the junction kept 11 bases outside the gene matches. The CDR3 totals 18 residues. Germline V CDR1 and CDR2: SGDLS, YYNGEE. CDR3 loop: CASSVALRLAGSTGELFF. CDR3 DNA sequence: TGTGCCAGCAGCGTAGCTTTGCGGCTAGCGGGAAGTACCGGGGAGCTGTTTTTT.

This clonotype turned up a few times. The chain employs TRBV11-2 and TRBJ2-5; TRBD2 aligns across 9 bases. The CDR3 runs to 17 residues. V gave up 5 bases and J gave up 2 bases; unmatched junction bases: 12. The germline V gene encodes CDR1 SGHAT and CDR2 FQNNGV. CDR3 nucleotides: TGTGCCAGCAGCCTCGACTACCGGACTAGCGCACAAGAGACCCAGTACTTC. It yields the protein CASSLDYRTSAQETQYF.

The chain carries TRBV11-1 and TRBJ2-1, with 12 bases fitting TRBD2. Per germline, CDR1 SGHAT and CDR2 FQDESV (reference sequence). Trimming removed 5 bases from V and 4 bases from J; junction bases left unmatched: 6. The CDR3 loop spans 16 amino acids. The CDR3 DNA is TGTGCCAGCAGCGCTAGGACTAGCGGGGCGTACAATGAGCAGTTCTTC. This translates into CASSARTSGAYNEQFF.

This rearrangement joins TRBV10-3 to TRBJ1-5, with D unresolved. The CDR3 has 12 residues. Germline V gives CDR1 ENHRY, CDR2 SYGVKD. V dropped 2 bases and J dropped 4 bases, with 3 bases sitting between them. CDR3 DNA sequence: TGTGCCATCAGTGAGGTTAATCAGCCCCAGCATTTT. It yields the protein CAISEVNQPQHF.

This clonotype turned up a few times. The chain joins TRBV20-1 to TRBJ1-5; no definite D call. CDR3 size: 15 residues. Germline CDR1 and CDR2: DFQATT and SNEGSKA (reference sequence). The V end was cut by 0 bases, the J end by 7 bases, with 16 bases between. The CDR3 nucleotides are TGCAGTGCTAGAGATAGTGGGGTGAAGACCCAGCCCCAGCATTTT. Its protein product is CSARDSGVKTQPQHF.